Below are 5 T cell receptor beta chains sequenced from a single sample in a study of blood T cell repertoires in COVID-19. TCRdb's copy holds only in-frame clones and misses some; the assay was immunoSEQ multiplex PCR. The sample consists of about 34,000 clones, roughly 78% of them appearing once. What was sequenced was peripheral blood. The receptors shown here come from a woman aged 70-85 years with acute or convalescent COVID-19.

About this clone: A junction boundary mismatches the germline segment, possibly from a read error. This rearrangement joins TRBV12-3 or TRBV12-4 to TRBJ2-3, with TRBD2 matching 7 bases. The CDR3 runs to 12 residues. The CDR3: CASSFLGAGWVF. As DNA, the CDR3 is TGTGCCAGCAGTTTTTTGGGAGCGGGGTGGGTTTTT.

The chain joins TRBV5-6 to TRBJ1-5, with D hard to call. The CDR3 is 16 amino acids. Germline CDR1 is SGHDT and CDR2 is YYEEEE. Trimming left V 7 bases short and J 1 base short, with 18 bases between. CDR3 DNA: TGTGCCAGCGGTAAAATCCGGGAGATAAGCAATCAGCCCCAGCATTTT. It is translated as CASGKIREISNQPQHF.

This rearrangement joins TRBV6-5 to TRBJ1-1, with D perhaps matching TRBD1 (6 bases). CDR3 length: 15 residues. V lost 8 bases, J lost 5 bases, and 21 bases lay in between. Germline values: CDR1 MNHEY, CDR2 SVGAGI. CDR3 nucleotides: TGTGCCAGCGAAGCTAATTACAGGGACCATACTGAAGCTTTCTTT. Residues: CASEANYRDHTEAFF.

The CDR3 DNA reads TGTGCCAGCAGCCCAACAGGGGGAAGGGATGAGCAGTTCTTC. Its translation is CASSPTGGRDEQFF. The chain has TRBV4-2 and TRBJ2-1, with 8 positions matching TRBD1. V dropped 4 bases and J dropped 8; count of bases not matched to a gene: 7. Germline V gives CDR1 LGHNA, CDR2 YNFKEQ. This CDR3 is built from 14 residues.

The chain joins TRBV6-5 to TRBJ2-2, with a tentative D call TRBD2 (6 bases). Germline CDR1 MNHEY, CDR2 SVGAGI. The CDR3 totals 15 residues. Trimming removed 2 bases at V and 6 bases at J, with 13 bases between. CDR3: CASSYRRGGAGELFF. The CDR3 coding sequence is TGTGCCAGCAGTTACCGGCGGGGCGGGGCCGGGGAGCTGTTTTTT.